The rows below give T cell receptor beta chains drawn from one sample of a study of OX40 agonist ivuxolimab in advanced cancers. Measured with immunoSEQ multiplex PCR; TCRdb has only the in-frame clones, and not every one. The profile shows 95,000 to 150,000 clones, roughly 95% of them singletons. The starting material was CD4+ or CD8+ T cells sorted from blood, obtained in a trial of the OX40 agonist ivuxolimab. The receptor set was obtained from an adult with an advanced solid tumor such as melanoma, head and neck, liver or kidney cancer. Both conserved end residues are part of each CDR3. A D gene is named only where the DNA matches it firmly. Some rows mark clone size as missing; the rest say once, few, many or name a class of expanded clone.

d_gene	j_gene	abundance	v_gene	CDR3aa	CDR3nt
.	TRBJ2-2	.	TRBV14	CASSRQTGNTGELFF	TGTGCCAGCAGCCGCCAAACCGGGAACACCGGGGAGCTGTTTTTT
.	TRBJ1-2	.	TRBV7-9	CASSLLRRNYGYTF	TGTGCCAGCAGCTTGTTACGTCGAAACTATGGCTACACCTTC
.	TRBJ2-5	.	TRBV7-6	CASSPNPTVTQETQYF	TGTGCCAGCAGCCCTAATCCGACGGTAACACAAGAGACCCAGTACTTC
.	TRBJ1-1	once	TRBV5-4	CASSLGNRVRNTEAFF	TGTGCCAGCAGCTTGGGAAACAGGGTAAGGAACACTGAAGCTTTCTTT
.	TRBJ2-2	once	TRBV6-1	CASRFQGGTGELFF	TGTGCCAGCAGATTTCAAGGGGGGACCGGGGAGCTGTTTTTT
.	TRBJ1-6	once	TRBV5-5	CASSQSQGNNSPLHF	TGTGCCAGCAGCCAGTCCCAGGGGAATAATTCACCCCTCCACTTT
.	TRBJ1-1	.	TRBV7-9	CASRDIRNTEAFF	TGTGCCAGCAGGGACATCCGGAACACTGAAGCTTTCTTT
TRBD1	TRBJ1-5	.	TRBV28	CASSPFDRGGQPQHF	TGTGCCAGCAGCCCGTTCGACAGGGGAGGTCAGCCCCAGCATTTT
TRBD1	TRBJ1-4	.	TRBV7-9	CASSTNRGRTFREKLFF	TGTGCCAGCAGCACCAACAGGGGGCGTACCTTTAGGGAAAAACTGTTTTTT
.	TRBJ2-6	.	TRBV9	CASSVVGRLTSGANVLTF	TGTGCCAGCAGCGTAGTGGGCAGGTTAACCTCTGGGGCCAACGTCCTGACTTTC
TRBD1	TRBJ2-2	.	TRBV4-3	CASRRRDSGTTGELFF	TGCGCCAGCAGACGAAGGGACAGTGGGACCACCGGGGAGCTGTTTTTT
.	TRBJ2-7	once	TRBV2	CASCKERSYEQYF	TGTGCCAGCTGCAAGGAACGATCCTACGAGCAGTACTTC
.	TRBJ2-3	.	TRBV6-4	CASSISRTDTQYF	TGTGCCAGCAGCATAAGCAGGACAGATACGCAGTATTTT
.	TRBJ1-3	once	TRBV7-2	CASSLVIRASDTIYF	TGTGCCAGCAGCTTAGTTATCAGGGCTAGTGACACCATATATTTT
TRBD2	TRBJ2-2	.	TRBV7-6	CASSLGAGVDTGELFF	TGTGCCAGCAGCTTAGGGGCGGGGGTGGACACCGGGGAGCTGTTTTTT
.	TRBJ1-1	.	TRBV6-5	CATHVGQPNTEAFF	TGTGCCACCCACGTTGGACAGCCTAACACTGAAGCTTTCTTT
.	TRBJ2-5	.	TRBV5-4	CASSLVDAGSRTQYF	TGTGCCAGCAGCTTGGTAGACGCCGGCTCCCGGACCCAGTACTTC
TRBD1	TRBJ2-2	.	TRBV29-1	CSVLFQGAAGELFF	TGCAGCGTCCTCTTTCAGGGGGCGGCCGGGGAGCTGTTTTTT
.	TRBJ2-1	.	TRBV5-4	CASSFAAGASYNEQFF	TGTGCCAGCAGCTTTGCTGCGGGGGCCTCCTACAATGAGCAGTTCTTC
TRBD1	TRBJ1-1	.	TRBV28	CASSLRQGKSTEAFF	TGTGCCAGCAGTTTACGACAGGGGAAGAGCACTGAAGCTTTCTTT
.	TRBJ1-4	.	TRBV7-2	CASSLGRGYREKLFF	TGTGCCAGCAGCTTAGGGCGGGGGTATCGTGAAAAACTGTTTTTT
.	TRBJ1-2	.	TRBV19	CASSIGHGGAYGYTF	TGTGCCAGTAGTATAGGTCACGGAGGAGCCTATGGCTACACCTTC
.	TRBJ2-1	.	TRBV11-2	CASSLPLSHHNEQFF	TGTGCCAGCAGCTTACCTCTATCTCACCACAATGAGCAGTTCTTC
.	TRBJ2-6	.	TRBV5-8	CASTSRRVQERGANVLTF	TGTGCCAGCACCTCCCGCAGAGTTCAGGAAAGGGGGGCCAACGTCCTGACTTTC
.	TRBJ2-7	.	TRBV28	CASTLPGRSEQYF	TGTGCCAGCACCTTACCCGGCCGAAGCGAGCAGTACTTC
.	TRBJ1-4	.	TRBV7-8	CASSLAGGEKLFF	TGTGCCAGCAGCTTAGCAGGAGGAGAAAAACTGTTTTTT
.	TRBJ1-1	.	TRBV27	CASSLGGRAFF	TGTGCCAGCAGTTTAGGGGGTAGGGCTTTCTTT
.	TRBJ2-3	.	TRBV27	CASSYLRRQQDTQYF	TGTGCCAGCTCCTACTTGCGGAGACAACAAGATACGCAGTATTTT
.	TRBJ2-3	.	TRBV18	CASSSSLAASTDTQYF	TGTGCCAGCTCATCCTCGTTAGCGGCTAGCACAGATACGCAGTATTTT
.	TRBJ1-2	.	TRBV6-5	CASTRTGEGYTF	TGTGCCAGCACCCGGACGGGAGAGGGCTACACCTTC
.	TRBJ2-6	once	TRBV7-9	CASSEQNTIQSRANVLTF	TGTGCCAGCAGCGAGCAAAATACCATACAAAGTCGGGCCAACGTCCTGACTTTC
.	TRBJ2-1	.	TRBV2	CASSAQGVGYNEQFF	TGTGCCAGCAGTGCACAGGGCGTAGGATACAATGAGCAGTTCTTC
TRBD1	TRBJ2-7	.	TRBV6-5	CASSYRDRTYEQYF	TGTGCCAGCAGTTACCGGGACAGAACCTACGAGCAGTACTTC
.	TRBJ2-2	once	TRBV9	CASKSTGELFF	TGTGCCAGCAAGAGTACCGGGGAGCTGTTTTTT
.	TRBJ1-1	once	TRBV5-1	CASSFLGGGTEAFF	TGCGCCAGCAGCTTTTTGGGGGGTGGCACTGAAGCTTTCTTT
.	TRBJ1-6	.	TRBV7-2	CASSFRGSNSPLHF	TGTGCCAGCAGCTTCCGGGGCTCGAATTCACCCCTCCACTTT
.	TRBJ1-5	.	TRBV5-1	CASRSPLLPIDGVHQPQHF	TGCGCCAGCCGATCACCTCTGCTCCCTATCGACGGTGTCCATCAGCCCCAGCATTTT
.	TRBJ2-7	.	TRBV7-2	CASSLVVTASYEQYF	TGTGCCAGCAGCTTAGTTGTCACTGCCTCCTACGAGCAGTACTTC
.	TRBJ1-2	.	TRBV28	CASSKWSRIGYTF	TGTGCCAGCAGTAAGTGGTCCCGTATAGGCTACACCTTC
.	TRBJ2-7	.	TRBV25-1	CASRIPGPSYEQYF	TGTGCCAGCAGGATACCAGGACCTTCCTACGAGCAGTACTTC
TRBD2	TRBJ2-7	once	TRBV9	CASSVSAGGQGQYF	TGTGCCAGCAGCGTGTCAGCGGGAGGTCAGGGGCAGTACTTC
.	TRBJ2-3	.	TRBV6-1	CASSEEGSRSDTQYF	TGTGCCAGCAGTGAGGAGGGGTCCAGATCAGATACGCAGTATTTT
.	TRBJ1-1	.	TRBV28	CASSLITVNTEAFF	TGTGCCAGCAGTTTAATCACTGTGAACACTGAAGCTTTCTTT
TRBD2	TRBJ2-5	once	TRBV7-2	CASSLSAGDQETQYF	TGTGCCAGCAGCCTTAGCGCGGGGGACCAAGAGACCCAGTACTTC
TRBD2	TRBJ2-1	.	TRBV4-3	CASSQDAGAEQFF	TGCGCCAGCAGCCAAGACGCGGGAGCTGAGCAGTTCTTC
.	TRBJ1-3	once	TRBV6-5	CASSFGQNPGNTIYF	TGTGCCAGCAGTTTCGGACAGAACCCTGGAAACACCATATATTTT
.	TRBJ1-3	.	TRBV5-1	CASSPHSGDHGNTIYF	TGCGCCAGCAGCCCCCATTCGGGTGACCACGGAAACACCATATATTTT
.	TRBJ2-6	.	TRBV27	CASSPSASGVLSGANVLTF	TGTGCCAGCAGTCCGTCGGCGTCAGGGGTCCTCTCTGGGGCCAACGTCCTGACTTTC
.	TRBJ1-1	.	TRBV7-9	CASSSNQWTEAFF	TGTGCCAGCAGCTCTAACCAATGGACTGAAGCTTTCTTT
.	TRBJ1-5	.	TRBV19	CASSIKGETHQPQHF	TGTGCCAGTAGTATCAAGGGGGAAACCCATCAGCCCCAGCATTTT
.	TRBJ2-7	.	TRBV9	CASSVDLGSEQYF	TGTGCCAGCAGCGTAGATTTGGGCTCAGAGCAGTACTTC